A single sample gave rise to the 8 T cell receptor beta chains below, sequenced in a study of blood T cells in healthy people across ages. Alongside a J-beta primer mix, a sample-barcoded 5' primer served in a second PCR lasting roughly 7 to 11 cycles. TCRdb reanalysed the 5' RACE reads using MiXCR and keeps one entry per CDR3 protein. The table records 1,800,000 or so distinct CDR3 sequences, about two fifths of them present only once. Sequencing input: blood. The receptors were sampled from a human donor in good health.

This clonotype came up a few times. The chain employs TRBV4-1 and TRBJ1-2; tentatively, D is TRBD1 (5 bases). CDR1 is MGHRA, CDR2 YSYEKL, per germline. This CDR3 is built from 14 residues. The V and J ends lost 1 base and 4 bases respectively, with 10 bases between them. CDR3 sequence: CASSQGGVRYGYTF. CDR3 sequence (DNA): TGCGCCAGCAGCCAAGGAGGGGTACGCTATGGCTACACCTTC.

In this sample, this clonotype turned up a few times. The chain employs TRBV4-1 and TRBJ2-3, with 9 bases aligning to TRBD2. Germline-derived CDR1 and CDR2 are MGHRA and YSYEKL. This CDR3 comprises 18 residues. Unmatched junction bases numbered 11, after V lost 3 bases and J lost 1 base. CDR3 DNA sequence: TGCGCCAGCAGCCAGTTCTGGCGGGGGGGCCCCCGCACAGATACGCAGTATTTT. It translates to CASSQFWRGGPRTDTQYF.

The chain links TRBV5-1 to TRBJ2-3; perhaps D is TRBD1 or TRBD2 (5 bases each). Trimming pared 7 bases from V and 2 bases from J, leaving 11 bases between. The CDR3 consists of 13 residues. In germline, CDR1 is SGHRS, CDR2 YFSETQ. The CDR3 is CASRDGTTDTQYF. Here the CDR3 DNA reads TGCGCCAGCCGGGACGGTACCACAGATACGCAGTATTTT.

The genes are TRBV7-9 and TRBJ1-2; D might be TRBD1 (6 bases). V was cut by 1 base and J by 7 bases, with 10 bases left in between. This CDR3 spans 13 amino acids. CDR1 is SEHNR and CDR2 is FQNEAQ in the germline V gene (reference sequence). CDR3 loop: CASSLVGGPGYTF. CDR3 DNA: TGTGCCAGCAGCTTAGTGGGGGGCCCTGGCTACACCTTC.

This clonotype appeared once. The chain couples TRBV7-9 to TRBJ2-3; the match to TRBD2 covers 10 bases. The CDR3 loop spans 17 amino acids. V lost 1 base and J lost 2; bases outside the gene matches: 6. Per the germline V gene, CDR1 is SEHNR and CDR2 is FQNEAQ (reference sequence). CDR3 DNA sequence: TGTGCCAGCAGCTTAGGAATGCTAGCGGGAGTCACAGATACGCAGTATTTT. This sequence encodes CASSLGMLAGVTDTQYF.

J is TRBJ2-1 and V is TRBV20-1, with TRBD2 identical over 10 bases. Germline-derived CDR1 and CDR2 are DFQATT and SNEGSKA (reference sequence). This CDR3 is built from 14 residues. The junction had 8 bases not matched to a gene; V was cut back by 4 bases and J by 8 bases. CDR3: CSAMLAGARDEQFF. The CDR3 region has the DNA TGCAGTGCTATGCTAGCGGGGGCCAGGGATGAGCAGTTCTTC.

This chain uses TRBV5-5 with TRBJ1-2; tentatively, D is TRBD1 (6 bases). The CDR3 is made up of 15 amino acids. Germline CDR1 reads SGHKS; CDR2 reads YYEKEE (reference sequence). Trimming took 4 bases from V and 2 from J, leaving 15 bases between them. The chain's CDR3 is CASSPLMGHNYGYTF. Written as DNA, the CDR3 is TGTGCCAGCAGCCCCCTGATGGGACACAACTATGGCTACACCTTC.

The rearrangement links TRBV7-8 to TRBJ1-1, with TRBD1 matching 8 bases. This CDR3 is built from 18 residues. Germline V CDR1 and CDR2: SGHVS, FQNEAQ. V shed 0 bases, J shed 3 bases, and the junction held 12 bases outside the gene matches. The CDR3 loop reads CASSLALGRGLEDTEAFF. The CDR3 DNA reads TGTGCCAGCAGCTTAGCCCTTGGCAGGGGGCTTGAGGACACTGAAGCTTTCTTT.